Presented here are 28 T cell receptor beta chains from one specimen sequenced in a study of brain T cells in children with intractable seizures. TCRdb's copy holds only in-frame clones and misses some; the assay was immunoSEQ multiplex PCR. Of 110,000 or so clones listed, 94% are singletons. This specimen was peripheral blood, taken at surgery. Receptors originate from a boy in the first two years of life with hemimegalencephaly and intractable seizures.

V is TRBV29-1 and J is TRBJ2-5; 9 nucleotides match TRBD1. The CDR3 covers 15 residues. V lost 0 bases and J lost 5; bases outside the gene matches: 7. Germline values: CDR1 SQVTM, CDR2 ANQGSEA. The CDR3 nucleotides read TGCAGCGTTGAAGATCACAGGGGGCGCGGTGAGACCCAGTACTTC. Encoded protein: CSVEDHRGRGETQYF.

The chain links TRBV7-9 to TRBJ1-1, with 9 bases aligning to TRBD1. This CDR3 has 14 residues. V was pared by 2 bases and J by 11 bases, with 9 bases of the junction left unmatched. CDR1 and CDR2 (germline): SEHNR, FQNEAQ (reference sequence). CDR3 DNA: TGTGCCAGCAGCTTACCAGCACAGGGGGCGGTCGCTTTCTTT. Protein sequence: CASSLPAQGAVAFF.

This clone occurred once. The rearrangement uses TRBV5-1 and TRBJ2-3, with a tentative D call TRBD1 (5 bases). The germline CDR1 and CDR2 sequences are SGHRS and YFSETQ. Trimming removed 5 bases from V and 4 bases from J, with 17 bases in between. This CDR3 is built from 15 residues. CDR3: CASRLWGREADTQYF. The CDR3 DNA reads TGCGCCAGCAGGTTATGGGGCAGGGAAGCAGATACGCAGTATTTT.

The chain is built from TRBV5-4 and TRBJ2-5, with 7 bases that match TRBD2. With 2 bases clipped from V and 2 bases from J, the junction kept 0 bases outside the gene matches. The germline gives CDR1 SGHNT, CDR2 YYREEE (reference sequence). The CDR3 has 13 amino acids. This CDR3 is CASSFSGQETQYF. CDR3 DNA: TGTGCCAGCAGCTTTAGCGGGCAAGAGACCCAGTACTTC.

The chain has TRBV29-1 and TRBJ2-1; D not resolved. CDR3 size: 13 residues. Germline V gene sequence: CDR1 SQVTM, CDR2 ANQGSEA. The V gene lost 6 bases and the J gene lost 6 bases, with 15 bases spanning the gap. CDR3 amino acids: CSVGSMRFNEQFF. The CDR3 nucleotides are TGCAGCGTGGGGTCAATGAGGTTCAATGAGCAGTTCTTC.

V and J are TRBV19 and TRBJ1-5; D uncertain. CDR3 length: 13 amino acids. In germline, CDR1 is LNHDA, CDR2 SQIVND (reference sequence). Trimming cost V 5 bases and J 6 bases, with 11 bases left between them. The CDR3 sequence: CASSGGQGQPQHF. Here the CDR3 DNA reads TGTGCCAGTAGTGGAGGGCAAGGTCAGCCCCAGCATTTT.

The V gene is TRBV11-2, the J gene TRBJ2-5; 7 bases are a match to TRBD1. Germline trimming cut 5 bases from V and 3 bases from J; bases unmatched to any gene: 6. In germline, CDR1 is SGHAT, CDR2 FQNNGV. The CDR3 spans 14 residues. The DNA for the CDR3 is TGTGCCAGCAGCCCCCCCGGGACAGAAGAGACCCAGTACTTC. This translates into CASSPPGTEETQYF.

The V gene is TRBV28, the J gene TRBJ1-5; 8 bases map to TRBD1. V shed 2 bases and J 7 bases; nucleotides not matched to a gene: 7. The CDR3 has 15 residues. Germline V lookup: CDR1 MDHEN, CDR2 SYDVKM. The CDR3 DNA reads as TGTGCCAGCAGTTTACCCGGACAGGGAACCCAGCCCCAGCATTTT. Its protein is CASSLPGQGTQPQHF.

A word on this clone: The sample carries other DNA sequences with the same CDR3. The rearrangement uses TRBV5-5 and TRBJ2-7; 12 bases map to TRBD2. Looked up from germline, CDR1 is SGHKS and CDR2 is YYEKEE (reference sequence). Unmatched junction bases numbered 3, after V lost 4 bases and J lost 4 bases. The CDR3 totals 14 residues. The chain's CDR3 is CASSPGLAGYEQYF. The CDR3 DNA is TGTGCCAGCAGCCCCGGACTAGCGGGGTACGAGCAGTACTTC.

The J gene is TRBJ1-2, the V gene TRBV5-1; D uncertain. The CDR3 is 13 residues long. Trimming removed 4 bases at V and 5 bases at J, with 12 bases between. The germline CDR1 and CDR2 sequences are SGHRS and YFSETQ. The CDR3 protein is CASSAGGGYGYTF. The CDR3 DNA reads as TGCGCCAGCAGCGCGGGAGGAGGGTATGGCTACACCTTC.

The sample holds one count of this clone. The chain uses TRBV9 and TRBJ2-2; 9 bases align to TRBD2. From germline, CDR1 is SGDLS and CDR2 YYNGEE. The CDR3 loop spans 15 amino acids. The V gene end was trimmed by 3 bases and the J gene end by 5 bases; junction bases not matched to a gene: 5. The CDR3 bases are TGTGCCAGCAGCGGTAGCGGGAGAGGGACCGGGGAGCTGTTTTTT. It encodes CASSGSGRGTGELFF.

The chain combines TRBV6-5 with TRBJ2-7; D gene uncertain. The CDR3 length is 14 residues. Germline-derived CDR1 and CDR2 are MNHEY and SVGAGI. With 2 bases removed from V and 4 bases from J, the gap between germline ends came to 12 bases. The CDR3 DNA reads TGTGCCAGCAGTTACCAAGGGTCCGCATACGAGCAGTACTTC. Translation gives CASSYQGSAYEQYF.

V and J are TRBV7-6 and TRBJ2-3; D remains ambiguous. Germline CDR1 and CDR2: SGHVS and FNYEAQ. Trimming took 4 bases from V and 2 from J, leaving 1 base between them. This CDR3 spans 11 amino acids. For the CDR3, the DNA is TGTGCCAGCAGCTCCACAGATACGCAGTATTTT. Its protein product is CASSSTDTQYF. Based on the CDR3 plus reference TRBV7-6 and TRBJ2-3, the full variable domain is GAGVSQSPRYKVTKRGQDVALRCDPISGHVSLYWYRQALGQGPEFLTYFNYEAQQDKSGLPNDRFSAERPEGSISTLTIQRTEQRDSAMYRCASSSTDTQYFGPGTRLTVL.

This sequence joins TRBV9 and TRBJ2-4, with TRBD1 identical over 10 bases. CDR1 SGDLS and CDR2 YYNGEE come from the germline V gene. This CDR3 spans 17 amino acids. J lost 8 bases, V lost 4 bases, and 15 bases had no gene match. As DNA, the CDR3 is TGTGCCAGCAGCTCCGACCCCCGGGACAGGGGAAGGGACATTCAGTACTTC. This translates into CASSSDPRDRGRDIQYF.

This clone has a single count. The V call is TRBV2, the J call TRBJ1-1; TRBD1 matches 8 bases. Germline CDR1 and CDR2: SNHLY and FYNNEI. This CDR3 is built from 12 residues. V lost 7 bases to trimming and J lost 4 bases; unmatched junction nucleotides: 2. CDR3: CASTRGRTEAFF. The CDR3, as DNA: TGTGCCAGCACCAGGGGGCGCACTGAAGCTTTCTTT.

The genes are TRBV24-1 and TRBJ2-3; TRBD1 agrees at 9 bases. The V segment lost 5 bases and the J segment 3 bases; nucleotides outside the gene matches: 5. The CDR3 has 15 amino acids. Germline V gene lookup returns CDR1 KGHDR and CDR2 SFDVKD. CDR3 nucleotides: TGTGCCACCAGTGGGGGGACAGGGAGGACAGATACGCAGTATTTT. It is translated as CATSGGTGRTDTQYF.

In nucleotides, the CDR3 is TGTGCCAGCAGCTTAGCGACAGGGCGGGGCTACACCTTC. It yields the protein CASSLATGRGYTF. The rearrangement joins TRBV7-9 to TRBJ1-2, with TRBD1 matching over 7 bases. The CDR3 runs 13 residues. After removal of 0 bases from V and 8 bases from J, the junction contained 3 bases not matched to a gene. Germline assignment: CDR1 SEHNR and CDR2 FQNEAQ (reference sequence).

The chain couples TRBV4-1 to TRBJ1-2; a possible D gene is TRBD1 (6 bases). The CDR3 has 18 residues. Germline V CDR1 and CDR2: MGHRA, YSYEKL. The ends were cut back, 0 bases at V and 2 bases at J, with 19 bases in the middle. The CDR3, as DNA: TGCGCCAGCAGCCAAGATCCAAATACTGGACAGACCAACTATGGCTACACCTTC. Translating gives CASSQDPNTGQTNYGYTF.

The rearrangement uses TRBV7-2 and TRBJ2-2, with 7 bases fitting TRBD1. The CDR3 runs to 18 residues. J lost 2 bases, V lost 2 bases, and 11 bases had no gene match. CDR1 is SGHTA and CDR2 is FQGNSA in the germline V gene. CDR3 sequence (DNA): TGTGCCAGCAGCTTACCAAGACAGGGCCGAAGAAACACCGGGGAGCTGTTTTTT. Residues: CASSLPRQGRRNTGELFF.

The chain uses TRBV11-3 and TRBJ1-6; a possible D gene is TRBD1 (6 bases). This CDR3 is built from 18 residues. Germline-derived CDR1 and CDR2 are SGHNT and YENEEA. V gave up 1 base and J gave up 5 bases, with 18 bases separating them. As DNA, the CDR3 is TGTGCCAGCAGCTTAGTTGGCAGGGGCAGACGGGATAATTCACCCCTCCACTTT. It specifies CASSLVGRGRRDNSPLHF.

The V call is TRBV5-1, the J call TRBJ2-3; D is possibly TRBD1 (5 bases). The length of the CDR3 is 15 residues. V shed 0 bases and J shed 6 bases, with 14 bases lying between them. Germline CDR1 SGHRS, CDR2 YFSETQ. CDR3 nucleotides: TGCGCCAGCAGCTTGGCACCCAGGGTTATGGATACGCAGTATTTT. This sequence encodes CASSLAPRVMDTQYF.

V and J are TRBV2 and TRBJ2-6, with 7 bases lining up with TRBD1. Germline CDR1 SNHLY, CDR2 FYNNEI. The CDR3 covers 17 residues. The V segment lost 4 bases and the J segment 6 bases; nucleotides outside the gene matches: 12. Written as DNA, the CDR3 is TGTGCCAGCAGTGCCGAACAGGGGTTGGCCTCGGCCAACGTCCTGACTTTC. Encoded protein: CASSAEQGLASANVLTF.

The chain links TRBV9 to TRBJ2-3; D ambiguous. The germline V and J ends were trimmed by 0 bases and 1 base, with 6 bases remaining between them. CDR3 length: 14 residues. Germline V gives CDR1 SGDLS, CDR2 YYNGEE. CDR3 sequence (DNA): TGTGCCAGCAGCGTAGATTACCGCACAGATACGCAGTATTTT. Translation: CASSVDYRTDTQYF.

The chain combines TRBV25-1 with TRBJ2-1, with D uncertain. The CDR3 extends over 13 amino acids. The V gene lost 4 bases and the J gene lost 7 bases, with 11 bases spanning the gap. The germline CDR1 and CDR2 sequences are MGHDK and SYGVNS. The DNA of the CDR3 is TGTGCCAGCAGTGGGCGACTTGTTAATGAGCAGTTCTTC. Translation: CASSGRLVNEQFF.

This rearrangement joins TRBV10-3 to TRBJ1-3; 8 positions agree with TRBD1. The CDR3 is 16 amino acids. V lost 4 bases and J lost 0; bases outside the gene matches: 5. The germline V gene has CDR1 ENHRY and CDR2 SYGVKD. CDR3 loop: CAISGTGWASGNTIYF. The CDR3 DNA sequence: TGTGCCATCAGTGGGACAGGGTGGGCCTCTGGAAACACCATATATTTT.

This chain links TRBV4-2 with TRBJ2-3, with unresolved D. The CDR3 covers 13 residues. V dropped 3 bases and J dropped 2 bases, with 6 bases sitting between them. Germline CDR1 and CDR2: LGHNA and YNFKEQ. The CDR3 DNA reads as TGTGCCAGCAGCCAGACTTACACAGATACGCAGTATTTT. This translates into CASSQTYTDTQYF.

CDR3 protein: CASSPGLQETQYF. CDR3 bases: TGTGCCAGCAGTCCTGGACTACAAGAGACCCAGTACTTC. The chain uses TRBV6-5 and TRBJ2-5; TRBD2 might be the D (6 bases). The length of the CDR3 is 13 residues. Trimming cost V 5 bases and J 2 bases, with 9 bases left between them. CDR1 is MNHEY and CDR2 is SVGAGI in the germline V gene.

The chain has TRBV5-5 and TRBJ2-3; 14 bases align to TRBD2. CDR3 length equals 16 residues. V lost 0 bases to trimming and J lost 8 bases; unmatched junction nucleotides: 5. Germline V gives CDR1 SGHKS, CDR2 YYEKEE (reference sequence). CDR3 amino acids: CASSLVRTSGRITQYF. The CDR3, as DNA: TGTGCCAGCAGCTTGGTCAGGACTAGCGGGAGGATTACGCAGTATTTT.